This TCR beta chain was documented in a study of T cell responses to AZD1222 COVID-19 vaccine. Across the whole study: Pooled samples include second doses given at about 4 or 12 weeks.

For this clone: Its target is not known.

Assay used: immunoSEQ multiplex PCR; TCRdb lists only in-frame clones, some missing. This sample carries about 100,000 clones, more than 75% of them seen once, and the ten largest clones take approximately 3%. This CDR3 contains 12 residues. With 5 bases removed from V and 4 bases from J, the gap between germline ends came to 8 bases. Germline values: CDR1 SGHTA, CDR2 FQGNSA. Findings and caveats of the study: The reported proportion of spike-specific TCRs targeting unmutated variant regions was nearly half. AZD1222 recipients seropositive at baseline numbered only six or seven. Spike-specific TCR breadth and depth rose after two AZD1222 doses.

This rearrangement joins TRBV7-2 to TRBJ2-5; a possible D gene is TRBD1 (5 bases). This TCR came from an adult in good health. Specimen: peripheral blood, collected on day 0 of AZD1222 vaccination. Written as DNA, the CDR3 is TGTGCCAGCAGCCCCCAGGGAGAGACCCAGTACTTC. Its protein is CASSPQGETQYF.